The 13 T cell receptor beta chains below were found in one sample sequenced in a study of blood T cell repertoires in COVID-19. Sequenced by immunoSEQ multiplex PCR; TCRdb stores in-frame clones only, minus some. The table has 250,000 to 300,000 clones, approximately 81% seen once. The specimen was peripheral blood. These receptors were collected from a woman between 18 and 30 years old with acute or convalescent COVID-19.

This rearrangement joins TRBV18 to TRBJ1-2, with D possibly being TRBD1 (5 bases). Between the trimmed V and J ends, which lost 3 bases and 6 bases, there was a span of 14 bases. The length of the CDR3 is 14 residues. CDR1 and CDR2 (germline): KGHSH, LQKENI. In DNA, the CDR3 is TGTGCCAGCTCACCGAAATTGACAGTAAATGGCTACACCTTC. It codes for CASSPKLTVNGYTF.

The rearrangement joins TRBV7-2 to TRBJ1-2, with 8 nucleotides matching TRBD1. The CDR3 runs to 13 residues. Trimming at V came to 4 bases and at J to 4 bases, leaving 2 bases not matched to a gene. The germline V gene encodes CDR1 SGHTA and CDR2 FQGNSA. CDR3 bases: TGTGCCAGCAGCTCCGACAGGGGCTATGGCTACACCTTC. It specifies CASSSDRGYGYTF.

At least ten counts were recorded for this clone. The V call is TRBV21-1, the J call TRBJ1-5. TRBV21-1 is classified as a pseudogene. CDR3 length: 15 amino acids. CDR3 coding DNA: TGTGCCAGCAGCAAGGTTTCGGTACGCAATCAGCCCCAGCATTTT. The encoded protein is CASSKVSVRNQPQHF.

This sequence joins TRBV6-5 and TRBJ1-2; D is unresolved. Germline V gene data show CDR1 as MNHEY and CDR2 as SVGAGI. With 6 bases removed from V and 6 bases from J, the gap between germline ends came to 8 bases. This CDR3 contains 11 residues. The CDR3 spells CASSPEDGYTF. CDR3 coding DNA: TGTGCCAGCAGCCCAGAAGATGGCTACACCTTC.

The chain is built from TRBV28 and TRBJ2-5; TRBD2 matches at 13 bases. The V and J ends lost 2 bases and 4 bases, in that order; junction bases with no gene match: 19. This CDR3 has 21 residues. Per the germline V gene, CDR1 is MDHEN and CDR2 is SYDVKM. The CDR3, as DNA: TGTGCCAGCAGTTTAGGTCTTAGTCGGAGATCCGGACTAGCGGGAGCAGAGACCCAGTACTTC. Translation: CASSLGLSRRSGLAGAETQYF.

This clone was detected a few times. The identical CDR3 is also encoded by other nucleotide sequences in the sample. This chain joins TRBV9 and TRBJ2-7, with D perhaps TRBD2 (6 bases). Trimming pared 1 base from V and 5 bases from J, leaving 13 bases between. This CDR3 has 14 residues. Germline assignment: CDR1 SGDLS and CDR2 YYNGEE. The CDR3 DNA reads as TGTGCCAGCAGCGTAAGAACGGGAGACCACGAGCAGTACTTC. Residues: CASSVRTGDHEQYF.

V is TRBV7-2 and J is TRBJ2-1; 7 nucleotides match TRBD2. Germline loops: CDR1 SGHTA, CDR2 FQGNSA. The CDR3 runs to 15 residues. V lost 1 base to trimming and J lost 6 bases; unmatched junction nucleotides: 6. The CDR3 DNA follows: TGTGCCAGCAGCTTAGTTGCGGGAGTCTCCAATGAGCAGTTCTTC. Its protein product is CASSLVAGVSNEQFF.

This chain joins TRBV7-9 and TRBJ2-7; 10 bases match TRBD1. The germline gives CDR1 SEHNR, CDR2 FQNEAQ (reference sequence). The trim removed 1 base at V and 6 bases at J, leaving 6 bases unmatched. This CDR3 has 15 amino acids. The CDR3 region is CASSLGDRGPLEQYF. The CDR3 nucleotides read TGTGCCAGCAGCTTAGGCGACAGGGGGCCTCTCGAGCAGTACTTC.

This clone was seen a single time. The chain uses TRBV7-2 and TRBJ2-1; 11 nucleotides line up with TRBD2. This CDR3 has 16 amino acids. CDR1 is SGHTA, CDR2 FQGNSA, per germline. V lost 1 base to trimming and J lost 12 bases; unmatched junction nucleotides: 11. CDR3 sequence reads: CASSLELAGGAQGQFF. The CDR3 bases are TGTGCCAGCAGCTTAGAGTTAGCGGGAGGGGCCCAGGGGCAGTTCTTC.

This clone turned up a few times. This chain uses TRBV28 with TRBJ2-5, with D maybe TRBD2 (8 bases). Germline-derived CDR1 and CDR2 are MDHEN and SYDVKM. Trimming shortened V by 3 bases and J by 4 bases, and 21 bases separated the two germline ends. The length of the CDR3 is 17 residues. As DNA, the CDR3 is TGTGCCAGCAGTTTCCGAGGGGGCGGGAGGTACTCAGAGACCCAGTACTTC. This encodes CASSFRGGGRYSETQYF.

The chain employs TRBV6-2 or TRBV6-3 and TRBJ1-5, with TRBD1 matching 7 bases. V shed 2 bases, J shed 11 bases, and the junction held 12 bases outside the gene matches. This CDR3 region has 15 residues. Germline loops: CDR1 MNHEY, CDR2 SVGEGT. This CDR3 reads CASSYADRAARSQHF. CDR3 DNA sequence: TGTGCCAGCAGTTACGCCGACAGGGCCGCTCGGTCCCAGCATTTT.

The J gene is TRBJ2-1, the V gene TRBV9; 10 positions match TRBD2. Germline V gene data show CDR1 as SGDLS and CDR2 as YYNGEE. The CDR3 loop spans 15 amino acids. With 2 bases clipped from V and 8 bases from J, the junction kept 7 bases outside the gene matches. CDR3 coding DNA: TGTGCCAGCAGCGTGCTAGCGGGAGCGTGGGATGAGCAGTTCTTC. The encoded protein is CASSVLAGAWDEQFF.

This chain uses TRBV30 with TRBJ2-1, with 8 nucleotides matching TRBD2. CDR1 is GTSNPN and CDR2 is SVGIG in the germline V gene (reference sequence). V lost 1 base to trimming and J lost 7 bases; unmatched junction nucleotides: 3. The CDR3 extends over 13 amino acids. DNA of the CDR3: TGTGCCTGGAGTGATAGCGGGACGAATGAGCAGTTCTTC. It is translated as CAWSDSGTNEQFF. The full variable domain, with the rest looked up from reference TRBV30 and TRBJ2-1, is SQTIHQWPATLVQPVGSPLSLECTVEGTSNPNLYWYRQAAGRGLQLLFYSVGIGQISSEVPQNLSASRPQDRQFILSSKKLLLSDSGFYLCAWSDSGTNEQFFGPGTRLTVL.